Described below is a single TCR beta chain sequence and its context. Its antigen is unknown. With 60 Vbeta and 13 Jbeta primers, the PCR was carried out. The method was immunoSEQ multiplex PCR; TCRdb's version includes in-frame clones alone and lacks a portion of them. The repertoire table contains 150,000 to 200,000 clones. The data belong to a study of cytomegalovirus exposure and HLA in healthy donors. Points from the study as a whole: The authors reported that TCR beta sequences could predict HLA-A and HLA-B alleles. These predictions were accurate for most subjects in the first cohort.

Sequencing was carried out using PBMCs. This TCR came from a young man in good health and CMV-seronegative.

CDR3 loop: CASSLGNTGIFYEQYF. The CDR3 region has the DNA TGTGCCAGCAGCTTGGGGAATACAGGGATTTTCTACGAGCAGTACTTC. The gene calls are TRBV5-4 and TRBJ2-7; weak D call: TRBD1 (6 bases). The CDR3 loop spans 16 amino acids. The V gene's germline CDR1 is SGHNT and CDR2 YYREEE (reference sequence). V was cut by 0 bases and J by 3 bases, with 16 bases left in between.